The next 7 T cell receptor beta chains were all read from a single sample in a study of blood T cell repertoires in COVID-19 (TCRdb year 2020). Libraries were built with the immunoSEQ multiplex PCR assay. This immuneACCESS table, as held by TCRdb, lists in-frame sequences with V and J called but not all clones. Of the missing ones, under half trace to an unresolved V gene in checked studies; the others have no known cause. The sample has approximately 210,000 clones on record, about 80% of them singletons. Of the sample, roughly 7.6% falls within the top ten clones. The sequencing sample was made of peripheral blood. These receptor sequences come from a woman older than 75 with COVID-19, enrolled during active disease.

In the case of this clone: A junction boundary mismatches the germline segment, possibly from a read error. CDR3 in amino acids: CACRQGRLGGYTF. CDR3 coding DNA: TGTGCCTGCAGACAGGGGCGTCTCGGGGGCTACACCTTC. The chain carries TRBV28 and TRBJ1-2; 8 bases match TRBD1. Germline CDR1 is MDHEN and CDR2 is SYDVKM. The length of the CDR3 is 13 residues.

V is TRBV25-1 and J is TRBJ1-6; D perhaps matches TRBD1 (6 bases). The germline V gene has CDR1 MGHDK and CDR2 SYGVNS. V was trimmed by 8 bases and J by 9 bases, leaving 14 bases between them. The CDR3 runs 13 residues. In DNA, the CDR3 is TGTGCCAGCGGAGGGGGAGGGGGTTCACCCCTCCACTTT. Protein: CASGGGGGSPLHF.

The table lists this clone with a count of one. The chain is built from TRBV19 and TRBJ1-6, with D possibly matching TRBD1 (5 bases). The V end was cut by 4 bases, the J end by 9 bases, with 19 bases between. The length of the CDR3 is 16 residues. Germline V lookup: CDR1 LNHDA, CDR2 SQIVND (reference sequence). CDR3 amino acids: CASSTSGGRLGSPLHF. The CDR3 coding sequence is TGTGCCAGTAGTACCTCCGGGGGACGGCTAGGTTCACCCCTCCACTTT.

The chain couples TRBV3-1 (or the pseudogene TRBV3-2) to TRBJ1-1; 8 bases are shared with TRBD1. Germline CDR1 reads LGHDT; CDR2 reads YNNKEL (reference sequence). V was pared by 7 bases and J by 1 base, with 8 bases of the junction left unmatched. The CDR3 extends over 15 amino acids. The CDR3 here is CASNRQGSGNTEAFF. CDR3 DNA: TGTGCCAGCAATCGACAGGGGAGCGGGAACACTGAAGCTTTCTTT.

The chain carries TRBV5-1 and TRBJ1-3, with TRBD1 matching 7 bases. Germline V gene sequence: CDR1 SGHRS, CDR2 YFSETQ. CDR3 length: 16 amino acids. The V segment lost 1 base and the J segment 1 base; nucleotides outside the gene matches: 5. CDR3 DNA: TGCGCCAGCAGCTTGCAGGGGGGTATTTCTGGAAACACCATATATTTT. Its translation is CASSLQGGISGNTIYF.

This chain links TRBV6-5 with TRBJ1-5; D perhaps matches TRBD1 (5 bases). The CDR3 is made up of 15 amino acids. Germline V lookup: CDR1 MNHEY, CDR2 SVGAGI. The germline V and J ends were trimmed by 0 bases and 2 bases, with 8 bases remaining between them. CDR3 region: CASSYSGQGNQPQHF. The CDR3 bases are TGTGCCAGCAGTTACTCGGGGCAGGGCAATCAGCCCCAGCATTTT.

CDR3 coding DNA: TGTGCCAGCAGCCCCAGGGGGCGCGAGGCTTTCTTT. It is translated as CASSPRGREAFF. The V and J genes are TRBV3-1 (or the pseudogene TRBV3-2) and TRBJ1-1; 8 nucleotides match TRBD1. In germline, CDR1 is LGHDT, CDR2 YNNKEL (reference sequence). This CDR3 contains 12 residues. The trim removed 4 bases at V and 11 bases at J, leaving 6 bases unmatched.